This TCR beta chain was recovered during a study of T cells expressing NK-cell markers. Looking at the study overall: The study drew TCR beta repertoires from sorted CD3+CD56+NKG2C+, CD3+CD56+NKG2C- and CD3+CD56-NKG2C+ T cells.

The CDR3 has 15 residues. The germline gives CDR1 SEHNR, CDR2 FQNEAQ (reference sequence). Notes on this clonotype: What it binds is unknown.

General study points: Of CD8+ T cells, about 1.0-8% belonged to dominant NKG2C+ clonotypes in six or seven donors. These clonotypes also led the CD3+CD56-NKG2C+ fraction in a few donors.

Generation of TCR beta cDNA was performed by 5'RACE template switching incorporating UMIs. TCRdb reprocessed the 5' RACE reads and reports one entry per CDR3 protein, with no DNA. This sample's clone table lists 450,000 to 600,000 distinct CDR3 sequences. This receptor was obtained from a man between 18 and 35 years old in good health. The sequenced sample consisted of blood T cells: a sorted CD56 or NKG2C T cell subset, CD4+ or CD8+ T cells, or bulk PBMC T cells (not recorded which). V and J are TRBV7-9 and TRBJ2-3; with no DNA, the TCRdb D assignment of TRBD2 cannot be verified. The CDR3 is CASSLGGIREDTQYF.